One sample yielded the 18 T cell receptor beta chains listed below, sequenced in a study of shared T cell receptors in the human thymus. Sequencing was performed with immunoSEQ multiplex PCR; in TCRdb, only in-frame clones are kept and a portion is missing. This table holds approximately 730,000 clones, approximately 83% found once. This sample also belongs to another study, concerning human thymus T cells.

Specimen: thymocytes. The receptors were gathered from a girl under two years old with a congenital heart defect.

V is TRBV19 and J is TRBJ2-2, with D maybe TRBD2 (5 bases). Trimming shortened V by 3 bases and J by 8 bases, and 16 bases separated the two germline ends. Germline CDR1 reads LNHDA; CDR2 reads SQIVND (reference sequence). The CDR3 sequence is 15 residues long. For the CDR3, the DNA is TGTGCCAGTAGTATTTCGGGGAAAGCTCCGGGGGAGCTGTTTTTT. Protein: CASSISGKAPGELFF. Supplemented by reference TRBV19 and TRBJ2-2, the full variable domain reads DGGITQSPKYLFRKEGQNVTLSCEQNLNHDAMYWYRQDPGQGLRLIYYSQIVNDFQKGDIAEGYSVSREKKESFPLTVTSAQKNPTAFYLCASSISGKAPGELFFGEGSRLTVL.

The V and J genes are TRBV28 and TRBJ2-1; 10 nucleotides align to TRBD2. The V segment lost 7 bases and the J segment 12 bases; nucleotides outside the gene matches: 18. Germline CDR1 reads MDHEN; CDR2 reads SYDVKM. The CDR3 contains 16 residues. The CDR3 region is CASTVYIPSGGPRQFF. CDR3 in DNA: TGTGCCAGCACCGTTTATATACCTAGCGGGGGCCCCCGGCAGTTCTTC.

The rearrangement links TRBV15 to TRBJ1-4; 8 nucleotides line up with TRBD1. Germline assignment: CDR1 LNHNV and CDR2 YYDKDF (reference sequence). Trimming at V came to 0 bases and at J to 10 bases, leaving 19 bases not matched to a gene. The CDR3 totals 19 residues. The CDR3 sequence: CATSRDRVGTGLRKGKLFF. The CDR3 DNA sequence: TGTGCCACCAGCAGAGATCGGGTGGGGACAGGACTCAGGAAGGGAAAACTGTTTTTT.

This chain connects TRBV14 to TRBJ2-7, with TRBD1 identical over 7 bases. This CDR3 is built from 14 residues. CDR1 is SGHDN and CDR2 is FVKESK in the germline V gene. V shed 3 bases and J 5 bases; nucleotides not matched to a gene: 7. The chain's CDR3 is CASSHQTGTHEQYF. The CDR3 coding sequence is TGTGCCAGCAGCCACCAGACAGGGACCCACGAGCAGTACTTC.

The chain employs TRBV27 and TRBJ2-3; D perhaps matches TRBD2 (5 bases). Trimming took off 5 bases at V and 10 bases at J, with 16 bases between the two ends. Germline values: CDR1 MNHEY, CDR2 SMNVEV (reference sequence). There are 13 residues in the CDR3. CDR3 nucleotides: TGTGCCAGCAGTCTCAAGTCGCGGGTATCGCAGTATTTT. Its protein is CASSLKSRVSQYF.

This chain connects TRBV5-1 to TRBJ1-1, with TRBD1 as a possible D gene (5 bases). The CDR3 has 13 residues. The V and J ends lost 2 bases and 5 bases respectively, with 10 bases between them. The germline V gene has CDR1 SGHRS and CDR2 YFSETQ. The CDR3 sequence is CASSLSRETEAFF. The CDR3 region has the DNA TGCGCCAGCAGCTTATCCAGGGAAACTGAAGCTTTCTTT.

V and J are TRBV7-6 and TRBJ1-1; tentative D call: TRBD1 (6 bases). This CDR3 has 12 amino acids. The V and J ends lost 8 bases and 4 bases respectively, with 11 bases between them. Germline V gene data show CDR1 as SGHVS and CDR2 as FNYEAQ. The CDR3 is CASQGLGTEAFF. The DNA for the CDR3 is TGTGCCAGCCAGGGGTTGGGCACTGAAGCTTTCTTT.

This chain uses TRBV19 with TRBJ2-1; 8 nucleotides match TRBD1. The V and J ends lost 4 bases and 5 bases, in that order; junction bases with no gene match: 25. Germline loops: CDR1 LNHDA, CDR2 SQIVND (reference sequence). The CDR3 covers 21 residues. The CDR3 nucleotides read TGTGCCAGTAGTACAATCTTGGGACAGGACCCTCCGCCTAACATAGACAATGAGCAGTTCTTC. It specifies CASSTILGQDPPPNIDNEQFF.

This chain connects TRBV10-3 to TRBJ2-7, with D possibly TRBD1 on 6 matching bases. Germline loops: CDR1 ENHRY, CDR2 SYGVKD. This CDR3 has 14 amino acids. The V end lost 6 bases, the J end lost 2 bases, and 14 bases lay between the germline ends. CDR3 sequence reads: CAIRGHGDPYEQYF. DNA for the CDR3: TGTGCCATCAGGGGACACGGGGACCCCTACGAGCAGTACTTC.

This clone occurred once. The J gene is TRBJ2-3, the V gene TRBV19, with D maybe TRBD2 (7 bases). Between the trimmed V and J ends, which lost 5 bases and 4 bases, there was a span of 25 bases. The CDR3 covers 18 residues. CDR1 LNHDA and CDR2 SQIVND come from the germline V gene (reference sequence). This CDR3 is CASSFKRGGGQGADTQYF. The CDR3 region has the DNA TGTGCCAGTAGTTTCAAAAGGGGGGGCGGGCAAGGCGCAGATACGCAGTATTTT.

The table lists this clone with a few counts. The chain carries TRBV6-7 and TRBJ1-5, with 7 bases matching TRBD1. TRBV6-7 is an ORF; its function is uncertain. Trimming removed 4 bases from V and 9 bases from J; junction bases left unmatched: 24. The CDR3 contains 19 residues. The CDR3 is CASSFPPPRDSVTPGPQHF. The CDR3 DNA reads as TGTGCCAGCAGTTTTCCCCCTCCCCGGGACAGCGTAACCCCGGGGCCCCAGCATTTT.

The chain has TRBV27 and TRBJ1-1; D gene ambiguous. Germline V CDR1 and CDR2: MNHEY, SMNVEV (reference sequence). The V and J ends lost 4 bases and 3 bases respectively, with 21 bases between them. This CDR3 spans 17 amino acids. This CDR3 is CASSSLHLPGSDTEAFF. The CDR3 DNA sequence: TGTGCCAGCAGTTCACTCCACCTTCCAGGTTCCGACACTGAAGCTTTCTTT.

This CDR3 is CASTHRDRAWETQYF. CDR3 DNA sequence: TGTGCCAGCACCCACCGGGACAGGGCATGGGAGACCCAGTACTTC. The chain is built from TRBV7-2 and TRBJ2-5; TRBD1 agrees at 9 bases. Trimming at V came to 7 bases and at J to 5 bases, leaving 11 bases not matched to a gene. The CDR3 is made up of 15 amino acids. The germline V gene encodes CDR1 SGHTA and CDR2 FQGNSA.

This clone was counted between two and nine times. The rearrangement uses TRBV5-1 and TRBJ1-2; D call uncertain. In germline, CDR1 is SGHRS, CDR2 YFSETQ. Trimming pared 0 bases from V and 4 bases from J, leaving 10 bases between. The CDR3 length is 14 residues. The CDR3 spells CASSLAFRGYGYTF. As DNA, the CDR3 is TGCGCCAGCAGCTTGGCGTTCAGAGGCTATGGCTACACCTTC.

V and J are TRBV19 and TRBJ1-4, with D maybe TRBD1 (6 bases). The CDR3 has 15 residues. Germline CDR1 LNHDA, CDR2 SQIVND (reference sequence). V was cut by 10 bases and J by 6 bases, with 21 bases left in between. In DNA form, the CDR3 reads TGTGCCAAATCGACAGGTAGGTGTGGTTATGAAAAACTGTTTTTT. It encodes CAKSTGRCGYEKLFF.

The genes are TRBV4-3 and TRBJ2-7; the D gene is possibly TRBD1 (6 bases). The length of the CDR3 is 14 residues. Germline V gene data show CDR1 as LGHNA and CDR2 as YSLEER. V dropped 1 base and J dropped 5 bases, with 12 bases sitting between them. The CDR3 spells CASSQAGQVNEQYF. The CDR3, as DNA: TGCGCCAGCAGCCAAGCGGGACAAGTAAACGAGCAGTACTTC.

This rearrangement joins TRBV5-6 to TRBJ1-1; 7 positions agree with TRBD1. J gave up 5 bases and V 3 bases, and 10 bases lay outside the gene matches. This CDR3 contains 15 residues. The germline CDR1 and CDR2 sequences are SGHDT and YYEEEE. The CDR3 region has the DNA TGTGCCAGCAGCTCCTATCCCGACAGGGTTACTGAAGCTTTCTTT. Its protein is CASSSYPDRVTEAFF.

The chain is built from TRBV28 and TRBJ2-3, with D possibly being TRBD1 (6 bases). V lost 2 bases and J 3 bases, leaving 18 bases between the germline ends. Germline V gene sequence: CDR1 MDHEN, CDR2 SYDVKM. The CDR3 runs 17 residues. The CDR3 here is CASSLPPRQVYTDTQYF. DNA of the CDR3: TGTGCCAGCAGTTTACCCCCTAGACAGGTCTATACAGATACGCAGTATTTT.